What follows is one T cell receptor beta chain and its context. Its target is not known. The data derive from a study of response to subunit inactivated influenza vaccine. Whole-study findings and limits: Each seasonal influenza vaccination recruits few new T cells, the authors suggested.

The CDR3 extends over 11 amino acids. Germline V gives CDR1 DFQATT, CDR2 SNEGSKA (reference sequence). V lost 6 bases and J lost 8, with 13 bases in between. MiXCR, applied by TCRdb to the RT-PCR reads, yields one record per CDR3 protein. Seen here are 650,000 to 850,000 distinct CDR3 sequences, approximately 15% observed once, and the top ten hold approximately 7%. The source is a man aged 45-60 years who received an inactivated influenza vaccine. The chain is built from TRBV20-1 and TRBJ2-5; D possibly uses TRBD1 or TRBD2 (5 bases each). This material consisted of PBMCs from blood, taken 14 to 15 days before vaccination. This chain's CDR3 is CSAGDLFTQYF. The CDR3 DNA reads TGCAGTGCGGGGGACCTCTTCACCCAGTACTTC.